Below, 27 T cell receptor beta chains from the same sample are listed, as sequenced in a study of cytomegalovirus exposure and HLA in healthy donors. In the PCR, 60 Vbeta and 13 Jbeta primers were used. Clones were sequenced by immunoSEQ multiplex PCR, and TCRdb holds only the in-frame ones, with some missing. The table lists about 140,000 clones, 8.5% to 10% of them singletons. The sample consisted of PBMCs. These receptors came from a man over 45 in good health and CMV-seronegative.

This clone occurred a few times. The chain employs TRBV15 and TRBJ2-5, with 10 bases matching TRBD1. This CDR3 has 15 residues. The trim removed 5 bases at V and 4 bases at J, leaving 7 bases unmatched. Germline V gene sequence: CDR1 LNHNV, CDR2 YYDKDF (reference sequence). CDR3 region: CATSHGQGEAETQYF. The CDR3 nucleotides read TGTGCCACCAGCCACGGACAGGGGGAGGCAGAGACCCAGTACTTC.

The gene calls are TRBV20-1 and TRBJ2-3, with D possibly being TRBD2 (5 bases). The CDR3 has 11 residues. Trimming left V 3 bases short and J 4 bases short, with 5 bases between. Germline V gene sequence: CDR1 DFQATT, CDR2 SNEGSKA (reference sequence). This CDR3 is CSASSADTQYF. CDR3 nucleotides: TGCAGTGCTAGTAGCGCAGATACGCAGTATTTT.

This chain uses TRBV4-2 with TRBJ2-2; 16 bases fit TRBD2. Per germline, CDR1 LGHNA and CDR2 YNFKEQ. The ends lost 8 bases at V and 1 base at J; junction bases unmatched: 7. The length of the CDR3 is 18 residues. CDR3 amino acids: CASEAGTSGGENTGELFF. The CDR3, as DNA: TGTGCCAGCGAGGCCGGGACTAGCGGGGGGGAGAACACCGGGGAGCTGTTTTTT.

The chain links TRBV5-1 to TRBJ1-3; D is perhaps TRBD1 (5 bases). Germline V lookup: CDR1 SGHRS, CDR2 YFSETQ. The CDR3 extends over 14 amino acids. V lost 4 bases to trimming and J lost 9 bases, with 17 bases between them. The CDR3, as DNA: TGCGCCAGCAGCATACAGGACCGTGGCGGCACCATATATTTT. Protein: CASSIQDRGGTIYF.

The chain couples TRBV25-1 to TRBJ2-4; 9 bases fit TRBD1. The CDR3 contains 14 residues. V was clipped by 4 bases and J by 8 bases; unmatched bases: 6. In germline, CDR1 is MGHDK, CDR2 SYGVNS. CDR3 in DNA: TGTGCCAGCAGTGGCCCGCGGACAGGGGACATTCAGTACTTC. As protein: CASSGPRTGDIQYF.

The chain combines TRBV18 with TRBJ1-1; unclear D gene. In germline, CDR1 is KGHSH, CDR2 LQKENI. This CDR3 comprises 14 residues. The V end lost 3 bases, the J end lost 1 base, and 9 bases lay between the germline ends. CDR3 DNA: TGTGCCAGCTCACCGGCGGTTACGAACACTGAAGCTTTCTTT. Protein: CASSPAVTNTEAFF.

The J gene is TRBJ2-3, the V gene TRBV2, with 10 bases matching TRBD1. The CDR3 extends over 14 amino acids. The germline gives CDR1 SNHLY, CDR2 FYNNEI. Unmatched junction bases numbered 3, after V lost 6 bases and J lost 3 bases. CDR3 region: CASRGQGQTDTQYF. The CDR3 nucleotides are TGTGCCAGCAGGGGACAGGGGCAAACAGATACGCAGTATTTT.

CDR3 sequence: CASSQTGDTEAFF. CDR3 in DNA: TGTGCCAGCAGCCAAACAGGGGACACTGAAGCTTTCTTT. The rearrangement joins TRBV5-4 to TRBJ1-1; 7 nucleotides match TRBD1. The CDR3 loop spans 13 amino acids. The V gene end was trimmed by 4 bases and the J gene end by 3 bases; junction bases not matched to a gene: 3. The germline CDR1 and CDR2 sequences are SGHNT and YYREEE (reference sequence).

The chain carries TRBV30 and TRBJ1-2; tentative D call: TRBD1 (6 bases). The CDR3 has 14 amino acids. Germline assignment: CDR1 GTSNPN and CDR2 SVGIG (reference sequence). The ends were cut back, 5 bases at V and 2 bases at J, with 15 bases in the middle. The CDR3 nucleotides read TGTGCCTGGCGACCCGGGACACAAAACTATGGCTACACCTTC. Its translation: CAWRPGTQNYGYTF. The full variable domain, completed using reference TRBV30 and TRBJ1-2, is SQTIHQWPATLVQPVGSPLSLECTVEGTSNPNLYWYRQAAGRGLQLLFYSVGIGQISSEVPQNLSASRPQDRQFILSSKKLLLSDSGFYLCAWRPGTQNYGYTFGSGTRLTVV.

The rearrangement uses TRBV11-2 and TRBJ2-6, with 10 bases matching TRBD1. V lost 5 bases to trimming and J lost 1 base; unmatched junction nucleotides: 2. Germline V CDR1 and CDR2: SGHAT, FQNNGV. The CDR3 runs 16 residues. The CDR3 nucleotides read TGTGCCAGCAGCCTGGGACAGGGGTCTGGGGCCAACGTCCTGACTTTC. Protein product: CASSLGQGSGANVLTF.

A few counts support this clone. The chain carries TRBV29-1 and TRBJ2-5, with no clear D. The CDR3 is made up of 15 amino acids. The V gene lost 3 bases and the J gene lost 7 bases, with 21 bases spanning the gap. Germline CDR1 reads SQVTM; CDR2 reads ANQGSEA. CDR3 in amino acids: CSVDPPSGLSGTQYF. The CDR3 bases are TGCAGCGTTGACCCCCCCAGTGGGCTCAGTGGGACCCAGTACTTC. The variable domain in full, with the rest retrieved from reference TRBV29-1 and TRBJ2-5, is SAVISQKPSRDICQRGTSLTIQCQVDSQVTMMFWYRQQPGQSLTLIATANQGSEATYESGFVIDKFPISRPNLTFSTLTVSNMSPEDSSIYLCSVDPPSGLSGTQYFGPGTRLLVL.

In its sample, this clone was seen a few times. The V and J genes are TRBV30 and TRBJ2-7, with 12 bases that match TRBD2. Germline-derived CDR1 and CDR2 are GTSNPN and SVGIG (reference sequence). This CDR3 is built from 15 residues. V dropped 2 bases and J dropped 5; count of bases not matched to a gene: 7. The CDR3 sequence is CAWSRASGRAHEQYF. Here the CDR3 DNA reads TGTGCCTGGAGTCGGGCTAGCGGGAGGGCGCACGAGCAGTACTTC.

This clone has a handful of counts. The chain uses TRBV6-1 and TRBJ2-7; 7 positions agree with TRBD1. The CDR3 is 12 residues long. The germline gives CDR1 MNHNS, CDR2 SASEGT. With V trimmed by 6 bases and J by 4 bases, 3 bases remained unmatched. CDR3 in amino acids: CASSARGYEQYF. The CDR3, as DNA: TGTGCCAGCAGCGCCAGGGGGTACGAGCAGTACTTC.

Only a few counts were recorded for this clone. The chain links TRBV7-9 to TRBJ2-2, with TRBD1 identical over 12 bases. CDR1 is SEHNR and CDR2 is FQNEAQ in the germline V gene (reference sequence). This CDR3 is 19 amino acids long. Trimming removed 5 bases from V and 6 bases from J; junction bases left unmatched: 16. The CDR3 here is CASSQRRRDRGRVSGELFF. CDR3 DNA sequence: TGTGCCAGCAGCCAACGGCGCCGGGACAGGGGGCGAGTTTCCGGGGAGCTGTTTTTT.

This chain uses TRBV5-6 with TRBJ2-7, with D tentatively TRBD2 (6 bases). CDR3 size: 13 residues. V shed 4 bases and J shed 2 bases, with 10 bases lying between them. Germline CDR1 and CDR2: SGHDT and YYEEEE. Here the CDR3 reads CASSRTITYEQYF. CDR3 in DNA: TGTGCCAGCAGCCGGACTATAACCTACGAGCAGTACTTC.

The genes are TRBV7-3 and TRBJ1-1, with a weak D call TRBD1 (5 bases). CDR3 length equals 15 residues. Germline values: CDR1 SGHTA, CDR2 FQGTGA. V was cut by 5 bases and J by 4 bases, with 17 bases left in between. This chain's CDR3 is CASSLMGWGSTEAFF. The CDR3 region has the DNA TGTGCCAGCAGCCTTATGGGGTGGGGCAGCACTGAAGCTTTCTTT.

This clone was observed a handful of times. This chain joins TRBV30 and TRBJ1-2; a possible D gene is TRBD1 (5 bases). The CDR3 runs to 14 residues. V was clipped by 3 bases and J by 0 bases, with 11 bases between them. Germline V gene sequence: CDR1 GTSNPN, CDR2 SVGIG (reference sequence). The CDR3, as DNA: TGTGCCTGGAGCCGACAGAGAGCTAACTATGGCTACACCTTC. Its translation: CAWSRQRANYGYTF.

The V gene is TRBV6-1, the J gene TRBJ1-1; a possible D gene is TRBD1 (5 bases). CDR3 length equals 15 residues. V was clipped by 7 bases and J by 0 bases, with 15 bases between them. Germline CDR1 reads MNHNS; CDR2 reads SASEGT. The CDR3 DNA is TGTGCCAGCACCAGGGCCCCAGGAATGAACACTGAAGCTTTCTTT. This codes for CASTRAPGMNTEAFF.

V is TRBV11-3 and J is TRBJ2-2, with D tentatively TRBD2 (5 bases). Germline-derived CDR1 and CDR2 are SGHNT and YENEEA. The CDR3 runs 13 residues. Between the trimmed V and J ends, which lost 7 bases and 4 bases, there was a span of 10 bases. The CDR3 DNA reads as TGTGCCAGCAACGACGAGGGCACCGGGGAGCTGTTTTTT. Protein: CASNDEGTGELFF. Supplemented by reference TRBV11-3 and TRBJ2-2, the full variable domain reads EAGVVQSPRYKIIEKKQPVAFWCNPISGHNTLYWYLQNLGQGPELLIRYENEEAVDDSQLPKDRFSAERLKGVDSTLKIQPAELGDSAVYLCASNDEGTGELFFGEGSRLTVL.

There are a few counts of this clone. V is TRBV4-1 and J is TRBJ2-7, with D possibly being TRBD1 (6 bases). This CDR3 has 15 residues. Germline loops: CDR1 MGHRA, CDR2 YSYEKL. Trimming removed 1 base from V and 2 bases from J, with 12 bases in between. As DNA, the CDR3 is TGCGCCAGCAGCCAAGGCGACAGGTCACCCTACGAGCAGTACTTC. This encodes CASSQGDRSPYEQYF.

The chain has TRBV7-6 and TRBJ2-1; no reliable D call. Germline loops: CDR1 SGHVS, CDR2 FNYEAQ. The CDR3 extends over 14 amino acids. V was shortened by 1 base and J by 5 bases, with 9 bases between the two germline ends. The CDR3 region is CASSLDDFNNEQFF. CDR3 DNA: TGTGCCAGCAGCTTAGACGACTTTAACAATGAGCAGTTCTTC.

The V and J genes are TRBV6-5 and TRBJ1-1; 10 bases are shared with TRBD1. The length of the CDR3 is 14 residues. V trimming: 6 bases; J trimming: 5 bases; junction bases outside the gene matches: 6. Germline V gene lookup returns CDR1 MNHEY and CDR2 SVGAGI. In DNA, the CDR3 is TGTGCCAGCAGACCCGGGACAGGGGCGACTGAAGCTTTCTTT. It encodes CASRPGTGATEAFF.

DNA of the CDR3: TGCAGCGTTTCTAGCGGAGGCCCCGGCACAGATACGCAGTATTTT. Translation gives CSVSSGGPGTDTQYF. V gene TRBV29-1 combines with J gene TRBJ2-3; 7 nucleotides match TRBD2. V gave up 5 bases and J gave up 1 base; unmatched junction bases: 9. Germline CDR1 and CDR2: SQVTM and ANQGSEA. The CDR3 is 15 amino acids.

The table lists this clone with a few counts. This CDR3 is CASSLEAVSYNEQFF. As DNA, the CDR3 is TGCGCCAGCAGCTTGGAGGCGGTCTCCTACAATGAGCAGTTCTTC. The gene calls are TRBV5-1 and TRBJ2-1; no firm D call. Deletions cut 0 bases from V and 0 bases from J, with 7 bases between. Germline lookup yields CDR1 SGHRS and CDR2 YFSETQ. The CDR3 is 15 residues long.

A few counts support this clone. V usage is TRBV6-5 and J usage is TRBJ1-6; 7 nucleotides match TRBD1. V trimming: 2 bases; J trimming: 10 bases; junction bases outside the gene matches: 5. This CDR3 comprises 14 residues. CDR1 and CDR2 (germline): MNHEY, SVGAGI. The CDR3, as DNA: TGTGCCAGCAGTTACGAGTCAGGGGGATCACCCCTCCACTTT. Translating gives CASSYESGGSPLHF.

J is TRBJ1-2 and V is TRBV11-2, with D possibly being TRBD1 (6 bases). V was clipped by 6 bases and J by 4 bases, with 12 bases between them. Germline CDR1 is SGHAT and CDR2 is FQNNGV. This CDR3 region has 13 residues. DNA for the CDR3: TGTGCCAGCAGTCGAGACAGGTTCTATGGCTACACCTTC. Encoded protein: CASSRDRFYGYTF.

This clone was detected only a few times. The chain carries TRBV4-1 and TRBJ2-7; D is possibly TRBD2 (5 bases). V dropped 1 base and J dropped 7 bases, with 14 bases sitting between them. CDR3 length: 14 residues. Germline loops: CDR1 MGHRA, CDR2 YSYEKL. The CDR3 region has the DNA TGCGCCAGCAGCCAAGTAAGAGCTGGCGGGGAGCAGTACTTC. As protein: CASSQVRAGGEQYF.